The clone carrying this TCR beta chain was observed many times. Its target is unknown. These data come from a study of T cell repertoires in cytomegalovirus infection. Study-wide context: HLA-B-restricted CMV epitopes that are well studied were used alongside recently identified HLA-C-restricted ones. TCR beta signatures that were public indicated CMV infection and matching HLA type.

The study's findings and limits: Across the ex vivo response, the dominant clonotypes were HLA-C-restricted CMV-specific TCR beta clonotypes. The cumulative frequency of public TCR beta families identified carriers of CMV plus the relevant HLA.

Germline loops: CDR1 SGHVS, CDR2 FQNEAQ. The CDR3 extends over 15 amino acids. V lost 2 bases and J lost 6, with 16 bases in between. TCRdb reprocessed the reads via MiXCR and lists one record per CDR3 protein. Of around 710,000 distinct CDR3 sequences detected, just under 30% appear once; the ten largest clones hold around 13%. The sequence derives from a human donor in good health (CMV status not recorded). Some clones in this sample may be carry-over from other donors' samples. This specimen consisted of cultured CD8+ T cells from PBMCs, obtained from culture after CMV antigen stimulation. The chain links TRBV7-8 to TRBJ1-1; perhaps TRBD1 as D (5 bases). The CDR3 nucleotides are TGTGCCAGCAGCTTACCCTTAGGGGTTTCCGCTGAAGCTTTCTTT. Protein product: CASSLPLGVSAEAFF.